Listed below are T cell receptor beta chains from one sample, sequenced in a study of T cells in Graves' hyperthyroidism and ophthalmopathy. TCRdb reanalysed the multiplex PCR reads using MiXCR and keeps one entry per CDR3 protein. This sample has 370,000 or so distinct CDR3 sequences, with roughly 12% found just once. The sequenced sample was blood. The source of these receptors is a man aged 25-40 years with Graves' hyperthyroidism that later progressed to Graves' ophthalmopathy. Both conserved end residues are part of each CDR3.

TRBV20-1,16,CSAVRTGSSYNSPLHF
TRBV5-4,19,CASSLLPRRTRSYNSPLHF
TRBV7-9,16,CASSRRLAGGVNEQFF
TRBV20-1,15,CSAGPSRAKSYEQYF
TRBV2,12,CASSEKVDGYTF
TRBV16,14,CASSQFKGANGYTF
TRBV2,16,CASSESAGTSTDTQYF
TRBV7-4,11,CASTFPYGYTF
TRBV2,13,CATGGGRMYGYTF
TRBV2,12,CASTGANEKLFF
TRBV4-1,14,CASSKDRGAYEQYF
TRBV24-1,17,CATSDPLGGGSTDTQYF
TRBV9,15,CASSVEGSGSNEQYF
TRBV6-1,15,CASSHPTGGGYGYTF
TRBV12-3/TRBV12-4,16,CASSSTGGARTDTQYF
TRBV18,13,CASSPTVQETQYF
TRBV9,15,CASSVGGGNTDTQYF
TRBV12-3/TRBV12-4,16,CASAWTSGGMVETQYF
TRBV7-8,17,CASSPSADTILSEKLFF
TRBV11-3,14,CASSLDGTRDLAFF
TRBV27,17,CASSPYLQYSGANVLTF
TRBV11-3,16,CASSVHREGLTYEQYF
TRBV7-9,13,CASSLGGIPEAFF
TRBV6-1,13,CASSEGLAGTQYF
TRBV18,16,CASSARGRGRHQPQHF
TRBV7-2,14,CASSLVSGGETQYF
TRBV6-1,14,CASGQTGGDYGYTF
TRBV12-3/TRBV12-4,14,CASSGGGSFDEQYF
TRBV3-1,12,CASSHGNQPQHF
TRBV28,15,CASSRPGQAKYGYTF
TRBV3-1,13,CASSPREQIGYTF
TRBV2,14,CASSATGRNQPQHF
TRBV5-1,11,CASSINSPLHF
TRBV7-8,16,CASSPRSPGTPTEQYF
TRBV15,14,CATRPGQGSYEQYF
TRBV4-1,16,CASSQEGSRKNTEAFF